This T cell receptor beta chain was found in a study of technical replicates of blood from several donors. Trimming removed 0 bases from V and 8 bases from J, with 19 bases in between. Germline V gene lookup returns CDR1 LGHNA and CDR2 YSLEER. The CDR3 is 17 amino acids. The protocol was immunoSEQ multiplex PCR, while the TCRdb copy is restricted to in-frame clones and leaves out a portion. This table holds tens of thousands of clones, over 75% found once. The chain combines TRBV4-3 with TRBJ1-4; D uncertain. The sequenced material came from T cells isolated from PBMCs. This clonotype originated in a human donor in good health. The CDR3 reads CASSQDFTRFVPEKLFF. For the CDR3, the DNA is TGCGCCAGCAGCCAAGATTTTACCAGATTCGTTCCAGAAAAACTGTTTTTT.